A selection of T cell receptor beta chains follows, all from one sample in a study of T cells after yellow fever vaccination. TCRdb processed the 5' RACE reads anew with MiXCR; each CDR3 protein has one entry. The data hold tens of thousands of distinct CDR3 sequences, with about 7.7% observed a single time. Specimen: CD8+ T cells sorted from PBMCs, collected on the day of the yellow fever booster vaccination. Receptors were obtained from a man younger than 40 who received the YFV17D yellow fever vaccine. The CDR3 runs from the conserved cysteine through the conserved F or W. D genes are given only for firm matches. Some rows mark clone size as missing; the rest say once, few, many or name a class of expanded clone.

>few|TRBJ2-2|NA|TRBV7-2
CASSAPDRPNTGELFF
TGTGCCAGCAGCGCCCCCGACAGGCCCAACACCGGGGAGCTGTTTTTT
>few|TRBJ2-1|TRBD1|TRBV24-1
CATSDTRQGYEQFF
TGTGCCACCAGTGATACACGACAGGGCTATGAGCAGTTCTTC
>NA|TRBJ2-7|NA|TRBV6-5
CASSSDGYEQYF
TGTGCCAGCAGCAGCGACGGTTACGAGCAGTACTTC
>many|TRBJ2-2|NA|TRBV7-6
CASSLWGEDTGELFF
TGTGCCAGCAGCTTATGGGGGGAAGACACCGGGGAGCTGTTTTTT
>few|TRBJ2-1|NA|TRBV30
CAWDPSPYNEQFF
TGTGCCTGGGACCCCTCTCCCTACAATGAGCAGTTCTTC
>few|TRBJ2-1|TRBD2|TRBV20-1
CSVHPGTSGDNEQFF
TGCAGTGTTCACCCCGGGACTAGCGGGGACAATGAGCAGTTCTTC
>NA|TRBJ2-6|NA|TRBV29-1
CSVVVTGANVLTF
TGCAGCGTTGTGGTAACTGGGGCCAACGTCCTGACTTTC
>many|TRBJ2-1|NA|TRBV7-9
CASSSVSSYNEQFF
TGTGCCAGCAGTTCAGTAAGCTCCTACAATGAGCAGTTCTTC
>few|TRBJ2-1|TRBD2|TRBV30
CAWSGTSGSISDNEQFF
TGTGCCTGGAGTGGGACTAGCGGGAGCATTTCCGACAATGAGCAGTTCTTC
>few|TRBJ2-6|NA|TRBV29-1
CSASHGANVLTF
TGCAGCGCCTCTCATGGGGCCAACGTCCTGACTTTC
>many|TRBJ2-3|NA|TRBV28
CASSPNVDTQYF
TGTGCCAGCAGTCCGAACGTAGATACGCAGTATTTT
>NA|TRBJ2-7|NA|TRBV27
CASSARTVYEQYF
TGTGCCAGCAGTGCCCGGACAGTTTACGAGCAGTACTTC
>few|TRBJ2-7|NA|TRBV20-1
CSARDRDGSVYEQYF
TGCAGTGCTAGAGATCGGGACGGCTCCGTCTACGAGCAGTACTTC
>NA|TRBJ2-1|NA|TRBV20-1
CSARDDRERYNEQFF
TGCAGTGCTAGAGATGACCGGGAGAGATACAATGAGCAGTTCTTC
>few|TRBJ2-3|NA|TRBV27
CASTPIGIGPFTDTQYF
TGTGCCAGCACTCCTATTGGGATCGGGCCTTTCACAGATACGCAGTATTTT
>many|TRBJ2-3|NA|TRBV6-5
CASSPGLGDTDTQYF
TGTGCCAGCAGTCCCGGACTCGGGGACACAGATACGCAGTATTTT
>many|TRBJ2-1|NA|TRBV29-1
CSSSYWERGHNEQFF
TGCAGCTCCTCGTATTGGGAGAGGGGTCACAATGAGCAGTTCTTC
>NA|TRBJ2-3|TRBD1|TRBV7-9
CASSTDRDSTDTQYF
TGTGCCAGCAGCACGGACAGGGATAGCACAGATACGCAGTATTTT
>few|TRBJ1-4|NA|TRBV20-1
CSARDRGTTNEKLFF
TGCAGTGCTAGAGATAGGGGTACGACTAATGAAAAACTGTTTTTT
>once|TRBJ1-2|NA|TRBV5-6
CAMSLGFQGYTF
TGTGCCATGAGCCTGGGGTTCCAGGGCTACACCTTC
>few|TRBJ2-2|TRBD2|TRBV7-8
CASSLLSLAGPGELFF
TGTGCCAGCAGCTTGTTATCCCTAGCGGGACCCGGGGAGCTGTTTTTT
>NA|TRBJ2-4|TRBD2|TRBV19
CASSLAGALAKNIQYF
TGTGCCAGTAGTCTAGCGGGGGCTCTAGCCAAAAACATTCAGTACTTC
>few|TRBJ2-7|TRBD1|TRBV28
CASSLRQGFYEQYF
TGTGCCAGCAGCTTACGACAGGGTTTCTACGAGCAGTACTTC
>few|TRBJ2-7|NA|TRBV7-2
CASSDPPTVEQYF
TGTGCCAGCAGCGATCCTCCCACCGTCGAGCAGTACTTC
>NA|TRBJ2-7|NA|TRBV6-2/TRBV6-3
CASRFDGRYEQYF
TGTGCCAGCAGATTCGATGGCAGATACGAGCAGTACTTC
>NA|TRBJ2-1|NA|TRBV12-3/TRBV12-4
CASSITQGNEQFF
TGTGCCAGCAGTATCACACAGGGCAATGAGCAGTTCTTC
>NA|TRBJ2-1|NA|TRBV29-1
CSPGGNEQFF
TGCAGCCCTGGCGGGAATGAGCAGTTCTTC
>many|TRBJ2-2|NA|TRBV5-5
CASSFKGGTGELFF
TGTGCCAGCAGCTTCAAGGGTGGGACCGGGGAGCTGTTTTTT
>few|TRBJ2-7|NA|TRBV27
CASSQTGGGTYEQYF
TGTGCCAGCAGCCAAACAGGAGGGGGGACCTACGAGCAGTACTTC
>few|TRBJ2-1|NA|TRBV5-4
CASSIQTEQFF
TGTGCCAGCAGCATACAGACGGAGCAGTTCTTC
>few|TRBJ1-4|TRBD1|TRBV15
CATSRETGVLIGLFF
TGTGCCACCAGCAGAGAGACAGGGGTCTTGATTGGACTGTTTTTT
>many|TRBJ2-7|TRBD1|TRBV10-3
CAISDPWTGLAYEQYF
TGTGCCATCAGTGATCCCTGGACAGGCCTTGCCTACGAGCAGTACTTC
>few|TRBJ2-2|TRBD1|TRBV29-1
CSVAGGENTGELFF
TGCAGCGTGGCAGGGGGCGAGAACACCGGGGAGCTGTTTTTT
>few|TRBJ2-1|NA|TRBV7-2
CASSPENSYNEQFF
TGTGCCAGCTCCCCGGAAAACTCCTACAATGAGCAGTTCTTC
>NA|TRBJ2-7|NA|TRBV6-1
CASSAYEQYF
TGTGCCAGCAGTGCTTACGAGCAGTACTTC
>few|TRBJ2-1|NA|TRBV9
CASSAAGTSNEQFF
TGTGCCAGCAGCGCGGCGGGAACAAGCAATGAGCAGTTCTTC
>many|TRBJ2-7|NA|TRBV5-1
CASSISGGTYEQYF
TGCGCCAGCAGCATTAGTGGAGGGACCTACGAGCAGTACTTC
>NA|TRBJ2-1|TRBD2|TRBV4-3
CASSVQREGRNEQFF
TGCGCCAGCAGCGTCCAGCGGGAGGGCCGTAATGAGCAGTTCTTC
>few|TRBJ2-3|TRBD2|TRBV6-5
CASSYSSTGGSPIGTQYF
TGTGCCAGCAGTTACTCGTCTACTGGCGGGAGCCCGATTGGTACGCAGTATTTT
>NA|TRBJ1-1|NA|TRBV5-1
CASSLEGGPEEMGAFF
TGCGCCAGCAGCCTTGAAGGGGGGCCAGAAGAAATGGGAGCTTTCTTT
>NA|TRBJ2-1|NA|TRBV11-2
CASSLDGGFYNEQFF
TGTGCCAGCAGCTTAGATGGAGGGTTTTACAATGAGCAGTTCTTC
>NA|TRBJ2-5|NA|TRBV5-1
CASSLAGQPQETQYF
TGCGCCAGCAGCTTAGCAGGACAGCCACAAGAGACCCAGTACTTC
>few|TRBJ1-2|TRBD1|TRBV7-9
CASSFTGVVDYGYTF
TGTGCCAGCAGCTTTACAGGGGTTGTTGACTATGGCTACACCTTC